Below are 32 T cell receptor beta chains sequenced from a single sample in a study of blood T cell dynamics during melanoma immunotherapy. Documented time point: week 3, after first cycle of checkpoint inhibitor. TCRdb keeps only in-frame clones here, not all; method: immunoSEQ multiplex PCR. The top ten clones hold 6.9% of a sample with more than 9,000 clones, about 87% of them seen once. Specimen: blood, collected from a patient treated with checkpoint blockade. The receptors were gathered from a human donor with melanoma.

This rearrangement joins TRBV11-2 to TRBJ1-1; D gene unclear. The CDR3 contains 13 residues. Germline V lookup: CDR1 SGHAT, CDR2 FQNNGV. V dropped 1 base and J dropped 7 bases, with 10 bases sitting between them. The CDR3 nucleotides read TGTGCCAGCAGCTTAGGAGCAAGGGTTGAAGCTTTCTTT. The encoded protein is CASSLGARVEAFF.

V gene TRBV6-6 combines with J gene TRBJ1-1; D possibly corresponds to TRBD1 (5 bases). Germline CDR1 MNHNY, CDR2 SVGAGI (reference sequence). Trimming shortened V by 6 bases and J by 0 bases, and 11 bases separated the two germline ends. The CDR3 is 14 amino acids. This CDR3 reads CASRRGGMNTEAFF. Here the CDR3 DNA reads TGTGCCAGCAGGCGGGGGGGGATGAACACTGAAGCTTTCTTT.

Concerning this clone itself: Other DNA sequences from this sample encode an identical CDR3 as well. This chain joins TRBV6-5 and TRBJ1-2, with 7 bases lining up with TRBD1. J was trimmed by 8 bases and V by 6 bases; bases with no gene match: 9. Per germline, CDR1 MNHEY and CDR2 SVGAGI. This CDR3 contains 13 residues. Written as DNA, the CDR3 is TGTGCCAGCAGCCTGGACAGGTTTGGCGGCTACACCTTC. Translating it yields CASSLDRFGGYTF.

The gene calls are TRBV5-6 and TRBJ1-5; tentatively, D is TRBD1 (5 bases). This CDR3 is 16 amino acids long. With 3 bases removed from V and 5 bases from J, the gap between germline ends came to 18 bases. Germline values: CDR1 SGHDT, CDR2 YYEEEE. The DNA for the CDR3 is TGTGCCAGCAGCTCCGTCGCAGCGGGCAGGGATCAGCCCCAGCATTTT. Its protein is CASSSVAAGRDQPQHF.

V is TRBV27 and J is TRBJ2-3; the match to TRBD2 covers 7 bases. In germline, CDR1 is MNHEY, CDR2 SMNVEV (reference sequence). The CDR3 length is 17 residues. Unmatched junction bases numbered 13, after V lost 5 bases and J lost 2 bases. This chain's CDR3 is CASSPLGGVTITDTQYF. The CDR3 region has the DNA TGTGCCAGCAGTCCCCTTGGGGGGGTCACGATCACAGATACGCAGTATTTT.

The V and J genes are TRBV6-4 and TRBJ1-3; 7 bases fit TRBD1. The germline V gene encodes CDR1 MRHNA and CDR2 SNTAGT. The ends lost 6 bases at V and 0 bases at J; junction bases unmatched: 5. The CDR3 spans 15 residues. The CDR3 region is CASRVQGSSGNTIYF. The CDR3 DNA reads as TGTGCCAGCAGGGTACAGGGGAGCTCTGGAAACACCATATATTTT.

This clone was detected only once. The chain combines TRBV23-1 with TRBJ1-1; 10 nucleotides line up with TRBD1. TRBV23-1 is identified as an open reading frame with a role that is uncertain. The CDR3 runs 15 residues. Trimming at V came to 7 bases and at J to 4 bases, leaving 9 bases not matched to a gene. The CDR3 coding sequence is TGCGCCAGCACGGACAGGGGGGAGTTAAGCACTGAAGCTTTCTTT. Protein: CASTDRGELSTEAFF.

The chain couples TRBV5-1 to TRBJ2-2; D not resolved. The CDR3 runs to 13 residues. Germline CDR1 is SGHRS and CDR2 is YFSETQ. The V and J ends lost 4 bases and 4 bases respectively, with 8 bases between them. CDR3 sequence: CASSQDVTGELFF. The CDR3 DNA is TGCGCCAGCAGCCAGGACGTCACCGGGGAGCTGTTTTTT.

J is TRBJ2-3 and V is TRBV14; D is undetermined. Trimming took 1 base from V and 4 from J, leaving 9 bases between them. The CDR3 extends over 14 amino acids. Germline CDR1 SGHDN, CDR2 FVKESK. DNA for the CDR3: TGTGCCAGCAGCCAAGTCGGTGGAGCAGATACGCAGTATTTT. Translating gives CASSQVGGADTQYF.

The chain links TRBV7-6 to TRBJ1-2; 8 bases map to TRBD1. Germline lookup yields CDR1 SGHVS and CDR2 FNYEAQ. J gave up 2 bases and V 1 base, and 3 bases lay outside the gene matches. The CDR3 is 15 amino acids. This chain's CDR3 is CASSLGDRGNYGYTF. As DNA, the CDR3 is TGTGCCAGCAGCTTAGGAGACAGGGGAAACTATGGCTACACCTTC.

The V and J genes are TRBV5-3 and TRBJ2-7; possible D gene TRBD2, 6 bases. TRBV5-3 is treated as an ORF (open reading frame) with a function not yet certain. Deletions cut 4 bases from V and 2 bases from J, with 13 bases between. This CDR3 comprises 14 residues. The CDR3 coding sequence is TGTGCCAGAAGCGCCCTTAGCGGTACCTACGAGCAGTACGTC. This sequence encodes CARSALSGTYEQYV.

The rearrangement joins TRBV6-4 to TRBJ2-7; 10 bases are shared with TRBD2. The germline CDR1 and CDR2 sequences are MRHNA and SNTAGT. V was pared by 6 bases and J by 1 base, with 6 bases of the junction left unmatched. CDR3 size: 15 residues. CDR3 amino acids: CASSPGTSVSYEQYV. The DNA for the CDR3 is TGTGCCAGCAGCCCCGGGACTAGCGTGTCCTACGAGCAGTACGTC.

The V call is TRBV7-9, the J call TRBJ1-6; D not certain. Germline-derived CDR1 and CDR2 are SEHNR and FQNEAQ (reference sequence). This CDR3 comprises 13 residues. With 1 base removed from V and 10 bases from J, the gap between germline ends came to 8 bases. The CDR3 sequence is CASSLDGFSPLHF. CDR3 nucleotides: TGTGCCAGCAGCTTAGATGGGTTCTCACCCCTCCACTTT.

This chain connects TRBV27 to TRBJ1-2; D gene ambiguous. Per germline, CDR1 MNHEY and CDR2 SMNVEV (reference sequence). Deletions cut 10 bases from V and 8 bases from J, with 17 bases between. This CDR3 is 12 amino acids long. The CDR3 DNA is TGTGCCACCGGCGAAGTGTATCAGGGCTACACCTTC. Its translation is CATGEVYQGYTF.

The rearrangement links TRBV6-5 to TRBJ2-1; D not certain. Per germline, CDR1 MNHEY and CDR2 SVGAGI. The V end lost 6 bases, the J end lost 1 base, and 7 bases lay between the germline ends. The CDR3 is 13 residues long. DNA for the CDR3: TGTGCCAGCAGCTCCGTTTCCTACAATGAGCAGTTCTTC. Amino acid sequence: CASSSVSYNEQFF.

J is TRBJ2-7 and V is TRBV5-6; D is possibly TRBD2 (6 bases). The CDR3 length is 15 residues. V gave up 4 bases and J gave up 2 bases, with 16 bases separating them. Germline lookup yields CDR1 SGHDT and CDR2 YYEEEE. CDR3 bases: TGTGCCAGCAGCCGCCGGGGGACGTCGACCTACGAGCAGTACGTC. The encoded protein is CASSRRGTSTYEQYV.

The genes are TRBV6-1 and TRBJ2-5; the D is unclear. Trimming removed 1 base at V and 0 bases at J, with 9 bases between. Germline V gene data show CDR1 as MNHNS and CDR2 as SASEGT. The CDR3 is 15 amino acids. CDR3 nucleotides: TGTGCCAGCAGTGAAGGGGCAGCGTACCAAGAGACCCAGTACTTC. Amino acid sequence: CASSEGAAYQETQYF.

The V call is TRBV6-5, the J call TRBJ2-3; no reliable D call. Germline assignment: CDR1 MNHEY and CDR2 SVGAGI. The CDR3 runs to 14 residues. V lost 5 bases to trimming and J lost 5 bases, with 14 bases between them. CDR3 protein: CASSGSFLLDTQYF. The CDR3 nucleotides are TGTGCCAGCAGTGGAAGTTTCCTCCTAGATACGCAGTATTTT.

The rearrangement uses TRBV7-2 and TRBJ2-5; 9 bases fit TRBD1. The junction had 5 bases not matched to a gene; V was cut back by 2 bases and J by 4 bases. The CDR3 totals 15 residues. CDR1 and CDR2 from the germline V gene are SGHTA and FQGNSA. CDR3 sequence (DNA): TGTGCCAGCAGCTTACGGACAGGGGCGGGAGAGACCCAGTACTTC. Translating gives CASSLRTGAGETQYF.

V usage is TRBV11-2 and J usage is TRBJ2-3; 10 bases line up with TRBD2. With 5 bases clipped from V and 1 base from J, the junction kept 6 bases outside the gene matches. The CDR3 spans 16 residues. The germline V gene encodes CDR1 SGHAT and CDR2 FQNNGV. CDR3 sequence (DNA): TGTGCCAGCAGCCCTACTAGCGGGATTGGCACAGATACGCAGTATTTT. Translation gives CASSPTSGIGTDTQYF.

This sequence joins TRBV4-1 and TRBJ2-2; D is unclear. Germline CDR1 MGHRA, CDR2 YSYEKL. CDR3 length: 17 amino acids. V gave up 4 bases and J gave up 7 bases, with 22 bases separating them. In nucleotides, the CDR3 is TGCGCCAGCAGCCCGTCCATGAAGGGCTCCTTGGGCGGGGAGCTGTTTTTT. Protein: CASSPSMKGSLGGELFF.

The chain is built from TRBV5-1 and TRBJ2-4, with 9 bases that match TRBD2. Unmatched junction bases numbered 8, after V lost 4 bases and J lost 3 bases. CDR1 SGHRS and CDR2 YFSETQ come from the germline V gene. This CDR3 comprises 16 residues. The CDR3 region has the DNA TGCGCCAGCAGCCTGGCGGGGGGGGACGGCAAAAACATTCAGTACTTC. Protein: CASSLAGGDGKNIQYF. Full variable domain (remainder filled in from reference TRBV5-1 and TRBJ2-4): KAGVTQTPRYLIKTRGQQVTLSCSPISGHRSVSWYQQTPGQGLQFLFEYFSETQRNKGNFPGRFSGRQFSNSRSEMNVSTLELGDSALYLCASSLAGGDGKNIQYFGAGTRLSVL.

This clone was found a few times. The chain has TRBV4-2 and TRBJ2-1; TRBD2 agrees at 12 bases. V trimming: 1 base; J trimming: 8 bases; junction bases outside the gene matches: 6. The CDR3 consists of 16 residues. Looked up from germline, CDR1 is LGHNA and CDR2 is YNFKEQ. The CDR3 loop reads CASSQASGGASHEQFF. CDR3 coding DNA: TGTGCCAGCAGCCAAGCTAGCGGGGGGGCGTCGCATGAGCAGTTCTTC.

The rearrangement links TRBV2 to TRBJ2-5; D possibly matches TRBD1 or TRBD2 (5 bases each). The germline V and J ends were trimmed by 7 bases and 5 bases, with 14 bases remaining between them. This CDR3 has 13 residues. CDR1 is SNHLY, CDR2 FYNNEI, per germline. The CDR3 sequence is CASNPGRGETQYF. For the CDR3, the DNA is TGTGCCAGCAACCCAGGGCGAGGGGAGACCCAGTACTTC. The complete variable domain, with remaining parts taken from reference TRBV2 and TRBJ2-5, reads EPEVTQTPSHQVTQMGQEVILRCVPISNHLYFYWYRQILGQKVEFLVSFYNNEISEKSEIFDDQFSVERPDGSNFTLKIRSTKLEDSAMYFCASNPGRGETQYFGPGTRLLVL.

This rearrangement joins TRBV11-2 to TRBJ1-3, with a possible D match to TRBD1 (5 bases). The germline CDR1 and CDR2 sequences are SGHAT and FQNNGV. V dropped 5 bases and J dropped 7 bases, with 15 bases sitting between them. This CDR3 contains 14 residues. The CDR3 DNA follows: TGTGCCAGCAGCCGAGACAGATGGGGTAACACCATATATTTT. Protein: CASSRDRWGNTIYF.

The chain carries TRBV18 and TRBJ1-1; D might be TRBD1 (5 bases). Germline V lookup: CDR1 KGHSH, CDR2 LQKENI. This CDR3 comprises 13 residues. V was cut by 5 bases and J by 1 base, with 8 bases left in between. The DNA of the CDR3 is TGTGCCAGCTCAAACGACAGGAACACTGAAGCTTTCTTT. Translating gives CASSNDRNTEAFF.

This rearrangement joins TRBV5-1 to TRBJ2-7; 8 nucleotides match TRBD1. From germline, CDR1 is SGHRS and CDR2 YFSETQ. V lost 5 bases to trimming and J lost 3 bases; unmatched junction nucleotides: 10. The CDR3 totals 15 residues. CDR3 bases: TGCGCCAGCAGGCCAGGGGGCCCCCCGAACTACGAGCAGTACTTC. It translates to CASRPGGPPNYEQYF.

The chain combines TRBV9 with TRBJ2-7; D is undetermined. The CDR3 is 12 residues long. The germline V gene has CDR1 SGDLS and CDR2 YYNGEE. Trimming shortened V by 0 bases and J by 6 bases, and 7 bases separated the two germline ends. CDR3 DNA sequence: TGTGCCAGCAGCGTAGAAATGGGCGAGCAGTACTTC. Protein: CASSVEMGEQYF.

The J gene is TRBJ1-5, the V gene TRBV12-1; the tabulated D call, TRBD1, remains unverified against the DNA. TRBV12-1 is an annotated pseudogene. This CDR3 has 17 amino acids. The CDR3: CASSPGSFRQGAQPQHF. In DNA form, the CDR3 reads TGTGCCAGCAGCCCCGGGTCTTTCAGACAGGGGGCTCAGCCCCAGCATTTT.

J is TRBJ1-1 and V is TRBV5-4, with D possibly TRBD1 on 6 matching bases. Germline CDR1 reads SGHNT; CDR2 reads YYREEE (reference sequence). V was clipped by 4 bases and J by 5 bases, with 12 bases between them. This CDR3 has 13 amino acids. Here the CDR3 reads CASSPQGSTEAFF. The CDR3, as DNA: TGTGCCAGCAGCCCACAGGGTTCAACTGAAGCTTTCTTT. The entire variable domain, with the rest obtained from reference TRBV5-4 and TRBJ1-1, is as follows: ETGVTQSPTHLIKTRGQQVTLRCSSQSGHNTVSWYQQALGQGPQFIFQYYREEENGRGNFPPRFSGLQFPNYSSELNVNALELDDSALYLCASSPQGSTEAFFGQGTRLTVV.

The sample holds one count of this clone. The J gene is TRBJ1-1, the V gene TRBV29-1, with a weak D call TRBD1 (5 bases). Germline V gene sequence: CDR1 SQVTM, CDR2 ANQGSEA. V was shortened by 8 bases and J by 3 bases, with 19 bases between the two germline ends. The length of the CDR3 is 14 residues. The DNA for the CDR3 is TGCAGCATCCAGACGGGGGTACTGGACACTGAAGCTTTCTTT. Translated, it gives CSIQTGVLDTEAFF.

V usage is TRBV30 and J usage is TRBJ2-7; a weak D match, TRBD1 (5 bases). Trimming removed 0 bases at V and 3 bases at J, with 9 bases between. The V gene's germline CDR1 is GTSNPN and CDR2 SVGIG (reference sequence). The CDR3 runs 13 residues. Here the CDR3 reads CAWSVSGNYEQYV. For the CDR3, the DNA is TGTGCCTGGAGTGTGTCAGGGAACTACGAGCAGTACGTC.